This T cell receptor (beta chain) was documented in a study of cytomegalovirus exposure and HLA in healthy donors. In germline, CDR1 is MNHNY, CDR2 SVGAGI (reference sequence). The CDR3 has 11 residues. V was trimmed by 8 bases and J by 1 base, leaving 5 bases between them. TCRdb's table, derived via immunoSEQ multiplex PCR, lists solely in-frame clones and lacks some. The data show approximately 150,000 clones, with approximately 87% seen just once and roughly 1.3% held by the top ten. The V call is TRBV6-6, the J call TRBJ1-1; D call uncertain. Sequences were obtained from PBMCs. This clonotype was obtained from a woman aged 30 to 39 in good health and CMV-seronegative. Written as DNA, the CDR3 is TGTGCCAGCGTCGGGAACACTGAAGCTTTCTTT. Its protein is CASVGNTEAFF.